The source of this T cell receptor (beta chain) is a study of T-cell memory formation after mild COVID-19. About the study: TCR clusters were mostly donor specific.

As concerns this clonotype: Its target is unknown.

TCRdb re-analysed the 5' RACE reads in MiXCR, keeping a single row per CDR3 protein. The table has more than 150,000 distinct CDR3 sequences, about 18% seen once. Findings and limits, study-wide: Later expanders leaned toward CD4+, whereas clones contracting from day 15 to 85 were balanced CD4/CD8.

V lost 0 bases, J lost 4 bases, and 15 bases lay in between. There are 16 residues in the CDR3. Germline CDR1 SGHTA, CDR2 FQGNSA. Material: PBMCs or a T cell subset sorted from them (not recorded which). The chain couples TRBV7-2 to TRBJ2-5; D might be TRBD1 (6 bases). This clonotype was sampled from a man younger than 30 who had mild COVID-19 (a few samples of this study predate the infection). Cell type and time point are not known. Here the CDR3 DNA reads TGTGCCAGCAGCTTAGCGGAGGCCAGGGGAAGAGAGACCCAGTACTTC. This translates into CASSLAEARGRETQYF.